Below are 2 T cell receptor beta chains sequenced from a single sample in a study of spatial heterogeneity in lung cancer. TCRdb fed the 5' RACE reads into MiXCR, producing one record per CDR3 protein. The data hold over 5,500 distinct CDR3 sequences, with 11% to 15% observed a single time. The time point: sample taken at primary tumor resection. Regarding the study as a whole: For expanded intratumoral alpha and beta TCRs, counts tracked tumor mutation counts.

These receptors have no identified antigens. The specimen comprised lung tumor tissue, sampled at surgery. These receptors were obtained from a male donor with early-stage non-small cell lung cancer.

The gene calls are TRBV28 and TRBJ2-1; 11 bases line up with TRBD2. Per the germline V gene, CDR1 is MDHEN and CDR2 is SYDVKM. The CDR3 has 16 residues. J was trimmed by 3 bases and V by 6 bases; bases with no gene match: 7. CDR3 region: CASSPPLAGGYNEQFF. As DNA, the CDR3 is TGTGCCAGCAGCCCACCCCTAGCGGGAGGCTACAATGAGCAGTTCTTC. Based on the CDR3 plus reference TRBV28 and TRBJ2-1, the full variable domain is DVKVTQSSRYLVKRTGEKVFLECVQDMDHENMFWYRQDPGLGLRLIYFSYDVKMKEKGDIPEGYSVSREKKERFSLILESASTNQTSMYLCASSPPLAGGYNEQFFGPGTRLTVL.

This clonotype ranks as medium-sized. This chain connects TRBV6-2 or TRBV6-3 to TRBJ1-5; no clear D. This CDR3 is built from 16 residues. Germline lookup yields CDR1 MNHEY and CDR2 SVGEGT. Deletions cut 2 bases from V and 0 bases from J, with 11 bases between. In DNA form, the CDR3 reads TGTGCCAGCAGTTACAGGCCAGCCTATAGCAATCAGCCCCAGCATTTT. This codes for CASSYRPAYSNQPQHF.